This T cell receptor (beta chain) is drawn from a study of sequential checkpoint blockade in melanoma. About the study: 90 to 95 pretreatment tumor DNA samples were TCRβ immunosequenced. Over 20 patients had matched tumor biopsies before treatment and at week 13 after nivolumab or ipilimumab alone.

Overall study findings and caveats: Response in arm A was associated with pretreatment TIL clonality. Patients with week-13 increases in T-cell fraction and clonality benefited about 30 times more often.

The data were produced by immunoSEQ multiplex PCR, yet TCRdb's version contains in-frame clones alone and is incomplete. Of around 2,200 clones in the sample, 15% to 20% were seen once. Treatment in this sample: randomized to nivolumab then ipilimumab (arm A) or the reverse (arm B). This clone was found many times. Its antigen is currently unknown. Sequenced material: tumor tissue (inferred from file names), taken from a patient given nivolumab and ipilimumab in sequence. This TCR derives from a human donor with melanoma.

The CDR3 is CASSSNFQGAYEQYF. The CDR3 bases are TGTGCCAGCAGCTCCAACTTTCAGGGGGCCTACGAGCAGTACTTC. This sequence joins TRBV11-3 and TRBJ2-7, with 7 bases identical to TRBD1. There are 15 residues in the CDR3. Unmatched junction bases numbered 8, after V lost 4 bases and J lost 2 bases. The V gene's germline CDR1 is SGHNT and CDR2 YENEEA.